This T cell receptor beta chain was captured by sequencing in a study of OX40 agonist ivuxolimab in advanced cancers. Whole-study context: Patients were dosed with the agonistic anti-OX40 (CD134) antibody ivuxolimab. Administration of intravenous ivuxolimab to patients occurred every 2 weeks at 0.01 to 10 mg/kg.

The CDR3 is 17 residues long. Germline V lookup: CDR1 GTSNPN, CDR2 SVGIG (reference sequence). V lost 2 bases to trimming and J lost 0 bases; unmatched junction nucleotides: 11. Sequenced by immunoSEQ multiplex PCR; TCRdb stores in-frame clones only, minus some. The sample consists of about 34,000 clones, approximately 89% of them appearing once. The sequence derives from an adult with an advanced solid tumor such as melanoma, head and neck, liver or kidney cancer. The starting material was CD4+ or CD8+ T cells sorted from blood, obtained in a trial of the OX40 agonist ivuxolimab. V usage is TRBV30 and J usage is TRBJ2-3, with 7 nucleotides matching TRBD1. In DNA form, the CDR3 reads TGTGCCTGGAGTAAGTCTGGGGACAGAGAAAGCACAGATACGCAGTATTTT. The encoded protein is CAWSKSGDRESTDTQYF.